These T cell receptor beta chains were read from a single sample in a study of T cells expressing NK-cell markers. TCRdb reprocessed the 5' RACE reads and stores each CDR3 protein as one record, lacking DNA. This repertoire includes roughly 420,000 distinct CDR3 sequences. Sequencing was performed on blood T cells: a sorted CD56 or NKG2C T cell subset, CD4+ or CD8+ T cells, or bulk PBMC T cells (not recorded which). The receptors were gathered from a woman aged 18 to 75 in good health. Both conserved end residues are part of each CDR3. Each record gives: V gene, J gene, CDR3 protein.

>TRBV20-1|TRBJ2-2
CSASGLASNTGELFF
>TRBV19|TRBJ2-7
CASSIPPGTGTDEQYF
>TRBV6-5|TRBJ2-7
CASSYAGGPYEQYF
>TRBV12-3/TRBV12-4|TRBJ1-1
CASSLRNNGNTEAFF
>TRBV7-9|TRBJ1-2
CASSPRAAEGGYTF
>TRBV11-2|TRBJ2-3
CVSSFPDTQYF
>TRBV20-1|TRBJ2-3
CSAPKGDSSTDTQYF
>TRBV20-1|TRBJ2-2
CSARSGLAANTGELFF
>TRBV20-1|TRBJ1-5
CSARGDRANQPQHF
>TRBV28|TRBJ2-1
CASSLFYNEQFF
>TRBV20-1|TRBJ2-2
CSAGTGATGELFF
>TRBV11-2|TRBJ2-7
CASSLDNEQYF
>TRBV11-2|TRBJ2-1
CASSLDRVSYNEQFF
>TRBV19|TRBJ2-1
CASSIDSQGVYNEQLF
>TRBV6-2/TRBV6-3|TRBJ2-7
CASSFPPRGTYEQYF
>TRBV28|TRBJ2-1
CASSFFGGNYNEQFF
>TRBV10-2|TRBJ2-5
CASSEPSGQGLETQYF
>TRBV7-2|TRBJ2-1
CATTLAGVLNEQFF
>TRBV4-1|TRBJ1-1
CASSHGVVTEAFF
>TRBV29-1|TRBJ2-1
CSVEMSSGGNEQFF
>TRBV4-3|TRBJ2-1
CASGQMDNEQFF
>TRBV5-1|TRBJ2-5
CASSLSGVAIKGETQYF
>TRBV28|TRBJ2-1
CASSFPDRGFSEQFF
>TRBV6-5|TRBJ1-1
CASSYSTAQGLRAFF
>TRBV20-1|TRBJ1-1
CSAPDRVHTEAFF
>TRBV5-1|TRBJ2-1
CASGRTSGGDEQFF
>TRBV14|TRBJ1-4
CASSLPSTNEKLFF
>TRBV20-1|TRBJ1-1
CSAPDREKNTEAFF
>TRBV5-6|TRBJ2-5
CASSLWGLETQYF
>TRBV5-1|TRBJ2-2
CASSPTSDTGELFF
>TRBV12-3/TRBV12-4|TRBJ2-3
CASSSRTSMGTDTQYF
>TRBV7-7|TRBJ2-1
CASSLAQGTYNEQFF
>TRBV29-1|TRBJ1-2
CSAGSSVGYTF
>TRBV19|TRBJ2-1
CASSIDSGGRYNEQFF
>TRBV28|TRBJ2-2
CASSPPSGRENTGELFF
>TRBV3-1|TRBJ1-2
CASSPSMVDSYGYTF
>TRBV4-3|TRBJ1-4
CASSQEDGKLFF
>TRBV9|TRBJ2-1
CASSVSSGRGGSYNEQFF
>TRBV11-2|TRBJ2-1
CASSSGTSGSLDEQFF
>TRBV18|TRBJ2-1
CASSPPTLSPQFF
>TRBV11-2|TRBJ2-3
CASSPLWAPDTQYF
>TRBV9|TRBJ2-3
CASSAAGTSGIADTQYF
>TRBV20-1|TRBJ1-2
CSARDFGDGYTF
>TRBV27|TRBJ1-4
CASSSTLLPEKLFF
>TRBV20-1|TRBJ2-7
CSARESRGSYEQYF
>TRBV6-1|TRBJ1-5
CASRSAGGLNQPQHF
>TRBV7-9|TRBJ2-7
CASSFSTGASYEQYF
>TRBV4-2|TRBJ2-1
CASSLGSGNKYNEQFF